This TCR beta chain was captured in a study of T cell clonality in common variable immunodeficiency. The V end lost 5 bases, the J end lost 4 bases, and 9 bases lay between the germline ends. The V gene's germline CDR1 is GTSNPN and CDR2 SVGIG (reference sequence). CDR3 length: 13 amino acids. TCRdb keeps only in-frame clones here, not all; method: immunoSEQ multiplex PCR. This sample carries about 40,000 clones and no singletons, and about 2.2% goes to the top ten. Study outcomes and limitations: CVID subjects shared fewer TCRbeta clones than healthy controls did. CVID subjects showed higher TCRbeta clonality than healthy controls.

This clone was seen repeatedly, ten times or more. The antigen remains unidentified. The read falls 3 residues short of the CDR3 end, and the missing part is taken from the germline J gene. The receptor's source is a person aged 18 to 75 in good health. The sequenced sample was peripheral blood mononuclear cells. This chain links TRBV30 with TRBJ2-6; D uncertain. CDR3: CAWGQPGANVLTF. CDR3 bases read: TGTGCCTGGGGCCAACCCGGGGCCAACGTC.